Each of the 17 T cell receptor beta chains below was sequenced from the same sample in a study of cytomegalovirus exposure and HLA in healthy donors. The PCR employed 60 Vbeta primers together with 13 Jbeta primers. The protocol was immunoSEQ multiplex PCR, while the TCRdb copy is restricted to in-frame clones and leaves out a portion. This repertoire shows 130,000 or so clones, approximately 80% found once; its top ten account for approximately 4.5%. The material sequenced was PBMCs. These receptor sequences come from a male donor in good health and CMV-seropositive.

The gene calls are TRBV7-9 and TRBJ2-1; 7 bases align to TRBD2. Per germline, CDR1 SEHNR and CDR2 FQNEAQ (reference sequence). This CDR3 is built from 14 residues. With V trimmed by 4 bases and J by 6 bases, 6 bases remained unmatched. The CDR3 protein is CASSSAGGFNEQFF. CDR3 DNA: TGTGCCAGCAGCTCAGCCGGGGGGTTCAATGAGCAGTTCTTC.

V gene TRBV6-1 combines with J gene TRBJ1-4; D remains unclear. V dropped 6 bases and J dropped 0 bases, with 11 bases sitting between them. The germline V gene has CDR1 MNHNS and CDR2 SASEGT. The CDR3 consists of 15 residues. Here the CDR3 reads CASRIEETTNEKLFF. The CDR3 region has the DNA TGTGCCAGCAGAATCGAGGAAACAACTAATGAAAAACTGTTTTTT.

The chain carries TRBV10-3 and TRBJ1-1; the match to TRBD1 covers 8 bases. The CDR3 runs 14 residues. The germline CDR1 and CDR2 sequences are ENHRY and SYGVKD. The trim removed 4 bases at V and 5 bases at J, leaving 6 bases unmatched. CDR3 coding DNA: TGTGCCATCAGTGTACAGGGGGGTGGTACTGAAGCTTTCTTT. It encodes CAISVQGGGTEAFF.

V usage is TRBV7-7 and J usage is TRBJ2-1; 8 nucleotides align to TRBD2. CDR1 and CDR2 (germline): SSHAT, FNYEAQ (reference sequence). The CDR3 spans 14 residues. V trimming: 5 bases; J trimming: 2 bases; junction bases outside the gene matches: 2. In DNA, the CDR3 is TGTGCCAGCAGCGCTAGCGGGCCCTACAATGAGCAGTTCTTC. It codes for CASSASGPYNEQFF.

The chain has TRBV6-1 and TRBJ1-4, with 8 bases identical to TRBD1. CDR3 length: 17 residues. Losses at the gene ends were 2 bases for V and 0 bases for J; bases not matched to a gene: 5. Germline CDR1 and CDR2: MNHNS and SASEGT. The CDR3 nucleotides are TGTGCCAGCAGTGAACGCCCAGGGGGCGCAACTAATGAAAAACTGTTTTTT. Its translation is CASSERPGGATNEKLFF.

CDR3 loop: CASSVGRTSGSFDIQYF. The CDR3 bases are TGTGCCAGCAGCGTAGGTCGGACTAGCGGGAGTTTCGACATTCAGTACTTC. This chain joins TRBV9 and TRBJ2-4, with 13 nucleotides matching TRBD2. V dropped 0 bases and J dropped 8; count of bases not matched to a gene: 8. CDR3 length: 17 residues. CDR1 and CDR2 from the germline V gene are SGDLS and YYNGEE.

This chain connects TRBV2 to TRBJ2-7; 8 nucleotides align to TRBD2. The CDR3 totals 14 residues. Germline V lookup: CDR1 SNHLY, CDR2 FYNNEI. The V and J ends lost 8 bases and 3 bases, in that order; junction bases with no gene match: 9. In nucleotides, the CDR3 is TGTGCCAGCGAGGGAGCGGGACTAGTCTACGAGCAGTACTTC. It encodes CASEGAGLVYEQYF.

The chain uses TRBV18 and TRBJ2-7; 8 bases agree with TRBD1. This CDR3 spans 14 amino acids. V lost 4 bases, J lost 5 bases, and 7 bases stayed unmatched. Germline CDR1 KGHSH, CDR2 LQKENI. The CDR3 sequence is CASSLRTGNDEQYF. In DNA, the CDR3 is TGTGCCAGCTCACTACGGACAGGGAACGACGAGCAGTACTTC.

The rearrangement joins TRBV10-3 to TRBJ1-2; 9 bases align to TRBD1. The CDR3 is made up of 14 amino acids. CDR1 and CDR2 from the germline V gene are ENHRY and SYGVKD. V shed 4 bases and J 4 bases; nucleotides not matched to a gene: 4. CDR3 loop: CAISGDRDAYGYTF. The CDR3 DNA follows: TGTGCCATCAGTGGGGACAGGGACGCCTATGGCTACACCTTC.

This sequence joins TRBV7-9 and TRBJ2-5; 8 positions agree with TRBD2. The CDR3 contains 15 residues. J was trimmed by 1 base and V by 3 bases; bases with no gene match: 4. Germline V gives CDR1 SEHNR, CDR2 FQNEAQ (reference sequence). CDR3 residues: CASSLVREAQETQYF. CDR3 in DNA: TGTGCCAGCAGCTTGGTGCGGGAGGCCCAAGAGACCCAGTACTTC. The variable domain in full, completed from reference TRBV7-9 and TRBJ2-5, reads DTGVSQNPRHKITKRGQNVTFRCDPISEHNRLYWYRQTLGQGPEFLTYFQNEAQLEKSRLLSDRFSAERPKGSFSTLEIQRTEQGDSAMYLCASSLVREAQETQYFGPGTRLLVL.

CDR3 DNA: TGTGCCAGCAGCTTGGTTTTTGGCAGCTACGAGCAGTACTTC. It is translated as CASSLVFGSYEQYF. The rearrangement joins TRBV5-4 to TRBJ2-7; D unresolved. V was cut by 0 bases and J by 3 bases, with 10 bases left in between. The CDR3 is 14 residues long. Germline values: CDR1 SGHNT, CDR2 YYREEE (reference sequence).

A remark on this clone: Other DNA variants within this sample encode the same CDR3. The chain has TRBV5-1 and TRBJ2-7; 7 bases are a match to TRBD1. This CDR3 has 14 amino acids. The germline CDR1 and CDR2 sequences are SGHRS and YFSETQ. V was clipped by 2 bases and J by 0 bases; unmatched bases: 2. As DNA, the CDR3 is TGCGCCAGCAGCTTACAGGGGAGCTCCTACGAGCAGTACTTC. Its protein is CASSLQGSSYEQYF.

The chain joins TRBV19 to TRBJ1-5; 7 bases fit TRBD1. CDR3 length: 15 amino acids. The ends lost 6 bases at V and 3 bases at J; junction bases unmatched: 8. In germline, CDR1 is LNHDA, CDR2 SQIVND (reference sequence). The CDR3 DNA reads TGTGCCAGTAGACCGGGACAGTTGTACAATCAGCCCCAGCATTTT. Residues: CASRPGQLYNQPQHF.

This rearrangement joins TRBV29-1 to TRBJ2-5, with 9 positions matching TRBD2. The assigned J gene may be wrong: the sequence end matches TRBJ2-7 better. The germline V gene encodes CDR1 SQVTM and CDR2 ANQGSEA. The CDR3 runs to 13 residues. CDR3 nucleotide sequence: TGCAGCGTTCGACTAGCGGATTCCTACGAGCAGTACTTC. Residues: CSVRLADSYEQYF.

The chain recombines TRBV10-3 with TRBJ1-5; TRBD1 agrees at 10 bases. The CDR3 runs to 13 residues. V shed 10 bases and J 7 bases; nucleotides not matched to a gene: 7. Germline V gives CDR1 ENHRY, CDR2 SYGVKD. This chain's CDR3 is CATTGTGDQPQHF. The CDR3 nucleotides are TGTGCCACAACCGGGACAGGGGACCAGCCCCAGCATTTT.

For this clone: A read error may account for a junction end that differs from germline. This chain joins TRBV19 and TRBJ1-1; perhaps TRBD1 as D (6 bases). The V gene's germline CDR1 is LNHDA and CDR2 SQIVND (reference sequence). The CDR3 consists of 16 residues. In DNA form, the CDR3 reads TGTGCCAGTAGTGGGGGGGGAGACAGGCCGGAGGATGTCTTTGATTTT. Its protein product is CASSGGGDRPEDVFDF.

The chain employs TRBV7-2 and TRBJ2-7, with TRBD1 matching 9 bases. After removal of 5 bases from V and 3 bases from J, the junction contained 5 bases not matched to a gene. This CDR3 has 14 residues. CDR1 and CDR2 (germline): SGHTA, FQGNSA. The CDR3 nucleotides read TGTGCCAGCAGCCCTCGGACAGGGGACTACGAGCAGTACTTC. Translation: CASSPRTGDYEQYF.